Shown below are 21 T cell receptor beta chains from a single sample sequenced in a study of STAT5B mutations in CD4+ large granular lymphocyte leukemia. The table came from immunoSEQ multiplex PCR; TCRdb's copy has only in-frame clones and leaves some out. The sample records some 21,000 clones, roughly three quarters being singletons. Sequenced sample: CD4+ T cells from blood buffy coats. Source of these receptors: a human donor in good health.

The V gene is TRBV5-1, the J gene TRBJ2-5; TRBD1 might be the D (6 bases). The V and J ends lost 2 bases and 0 bases respectively, with 8 bases between them. Per the germline V gene, CDR1 is SGHRS and CDR2 is YFSETQ. The CDR3 contains 14 residues. CDR3 protein: CASSLWTDQETQYF. The CDR3 DNA is TGCGCCAGCAGCTTATGGACAGACCAAGAGACCCAGTACTTC.

This clone was picked up a small number of times. The J gene is TRBJ1-1, the V gene TRBV29-1; tentatively, D is TRBD1 (5 bases). The CDR3 is made up of 13 amino acids. Germline CDR1 SQVTM, CDR2 ANQGSEA. Trimming pared 7 bases from V and 0 bases from J, leaving 12 bases between. The CDR3 protein is CSGSTGMNTEAFF. CDR3 nucleotide sequence: TGCAGCGGCAGCACAGGCATGAACACTGAAGCTTTCTTT.

In its sample, this clone ranks as hyperexpanded. This chain's CDR3 is CASNPPTGTDTQYF. Here the CDR3 DNA reads TGTGCCAGCAATCCGCCTACCGGGACAGATACGCAGTATTTT. This chain links TRBV28 with TRBJ2-3; D is unresolved. The CDR3 spans 14 residues. Germline assignment: CDR1 MDHEN and CDR2 SYDVKM. V was trimmed by 7 bases and J by 3 bases, leaving 14 bases between them.

The rearrangement joins TRBV28 to TRBJ1-6; tentative D call: TRBD1 (5 bases). The V end was cut by 1 base, the J end by 2 bases, with 12 bases between. The germline CDR1 and CDR2 sequences are MDHEN and SYDVKM. The CDR3 contains 17 residues. The CDR3 loop reads CASSLFYRSAYNSPLHF. Written as DNA, the CDR3 is TGTGCCAGCAGTTTATTTTACAGGAGCGCCTATAATTCACCCCTCCACTTT. Filled out from reference TRBV28 and TRBJ1-6, the complete variable domain reads DVKVTQSSRYLVKRTGEKVFLECVQDMDHENMFWYRQDPGLGLRLIYFSYDVKMKEKGDIPEGYSVSREKKERFSLILESASTNQTSMYLCASSLFYRSAYNSPLHFGNGTRLTVT.

The chain combines TRBV6-1 with TRBJ1-4; D not certain. This CDR3 is built from 12 residues. Germline assignment: CDR1 MNHNS and CDR2 SASEGT. V lost 1 base to trimming and J lost 8 bases, with 5 bases between them. DNA for the CDR3: TGTGCCAGCAGTGAAGATAGGGAAAAACTGTTTTTT. It is translated as CASSEDREKLFF.

This clone occurred once. This sequence joins TRBV7-6 and TRBJ2-1, with 9 bases that match TRBD2. Germline loops: CDR1 SGHVS, CDR2 FNYEAQ. Trimming removed 5 bases from V and 4 bases from J; junction bases left unmatched: 9. The CDR3 spans 16 residues. The CDR3 nucleotides are TGTGCCAGCAGCACGTTGGCTAGCGGGGCATACAATGAGCAGTTCTTC. It encodes CASSTLASGAYNEQFF.

The J gene is TRBJ1-2, the V gene TRBV19; tentative D call: TRBD1 (6 bases). The CDR3 covers 15 residues. Germline V lookup: CDR1 LNHDA, CDR2 SQIVND (reference sequence). Trimming removed 3 bases at V and 5 bases at J, with 16 bases between. This chain's CDR3 is CASSILVAGEYGYTF. The CDR3 nucleotides are TGTGCCAGTAGTATCCTAGTGGCAGGGGAGTATGGCTACACCTTC.

This clone was counted a few times. The gene calls are TRBV18 and TRBJ1-1; possibly TRBD1 for D (5 bases). V lost 3 bases and J lost 4, with 15 bases in between. CDR3 length: 15 residues. Germline V lookup: CDR1 KGHSH, CDR2 LQKENI. The CDR3 DNA is TGTGCCAGCTCACCCTTAGGGGTAAGGGGCACTGAAGCTTTCTTT. Translated: CASSPLGVRGTEAFF.

V usage is TRBV5-6 and J usage is TRBJ1-6; TRBD1 matches at 8 bases. The CDR3 is 16 amino acids. V lost 4 bases, J lost 7 bases, and 10 bases stayed unmatched. CDR1 and CDR2 from the germline V gene are SGHDT and YYEEEE. The CDR3 loop reads CASSPGGLFGNSPLHF. The CDR3 DNA reads TGTGCCAGCAGCCCAGGGGGCCTCTTTGGGAATTCACCCCTCCACTTT.

The V and J genes are TRBV2 and TRBJ1-4, with a possible D match to TRBD1 (6 bases). V lost 2 bases and J lost 4, with 17 bases in between. Germline V CDR1 and CDR2: SNHLY, FYNNEI. The CDR3 runs 17 residues. The CDR3 DNA reads TGTGCCAGCAGTGAAAGGGGGGGGCAGGTCATTAATGAAAAACTGTTTTTT. It codes for CASSERGGQVINEKLFF.

This clone was detected only a few times. The rearrangement links TRBV7-9 to TRBJ2-3, with 8 bases lining up with TRBD1. CDR1 SEHNR and CDR2 FQNEAQ come from the germline V gene (reference sequence). The length of the CDR3 is 17 residues. The V gene end was trimmed by 4 bases and the J gene end by 0 bases; junction bases not matched to a gene: 9. CDR3 amino acids: CASSSNRGKTSTDTQYF. For the CDR3, the DNA is TGTGCCAGCAGCTCCAACAGGGGGAAAACTAGCACAGATACGCAGTATTTT.

CDR3 protein: CASSAGSGNIQETQYF. CDR3 nucleotide sequence: TGTGCCAGCAGTGCCGGGAGCGGGAATATCCAAGAGACCCAGTACTTC. The chain joins TRBV6-1 to TRBJ2-5; the match to TRBD2 covers 7 bases. CDR3 size: 16 residues. In germline, CDR1 is MNHNS, CDR2 SASEGT. The V and J ends lost 4 bases and 1 base, in that order; junction bases with no gene match: 9.

This clone has only a few counts. J is TRBJ2-7 and V is TRBV7-9, with no clear D. This CDR3 contains 14 residues. The V gene's germline CDR1 is SEHNR and CDR2 FQNEAQ (reference sequence). V was shortened by 0 bases and J by 6 bases, with 12 bases between the two germline ends. The chain's CDR3 is CASSLANPWGEQYF. As DNA, the CDR3 is TGTGCCAGCAGCTTAGCAAACCCATGGGGCGAGCAGTACTTC.

The genes are TRBV5-4 and TRBJ2-5; 7 bases fit TRBD2. Germline assignment: CDR1 SGHNT and CDR2 YYREEE (reference sequence). After removal of 3 bases from V and 7 bases from J, the junction contained 12 bases not matched to a gene. The CDR3 consists of 15 residues. The CDR3 loop reads CASSSTGTPGGTQYF. In DNA, the CDR3 is TGTGCCAGCAGCTCCACCGGGACCCCGGGGGGGACCCAGTACTTC. The variable domain in full, with the rest retrieved from reference TRBV5-4 and TRBJ2-5, is ETGVTQSPTHLIKTRGQQVTLRCSSQSGHNTVSWYQQALGQGPQFIFQYYREEENGRGNFPPRFSGLQFPNYSSELNVNALELDDSALYLCASSSTGTPGGTQYFGPGTRLLVL.

Only a few counts were recorded for this clone. The V gene is TRBV5-1, the J gene TRBJ2-2; weak D call: TRBD1 (5 bases). The CDR3 is made up of 16 amino acids. The germline V gene encodes CDR1 SGHRS and CDR2 YFSETQ. V was shortened by 1 base and J by 0 bases, with 10 bases between the two germline ends. This CDR3 is CASSLQGSSNTGELFF. The CDR3 nucleotides are TGCGCCAGCAGCTTGCAGGGCAGCTCGAACACCGGGGAGCTGTTTTTT. Variable domain in full (rest from reference TRBV5-1 and TRBJ2-2): KAGVTQTPRYLIKTRGQQVTLSCSPISGHRSVSWYQQTPGQGLQFLFEYFSETQRNKGNFPGRFSGRQFSNSRSEMNVSTLELGDSALYLCASSLQGSSNTGELFFGEGSRLTVL.

The V and J genes are TRBV4-3 and TRBJ2-3, with 11 bases fitting TRBD2. Trimming took 3 bases from V and 1 from J; bases not matched to a gene: 6. Germline V lookup: CDR1 LGHNA, CDR2 YSLEER. The length of the CDR3 is 17 residues. DNA for the CDR3: TGCGCCAGCAGCCAGGCGGGACTAGCGGTTGGCACAGATACGCAGTATTTT. Translated: CASSQAGLAVGTDTQYF.

V usage is TRBV10-2 and J usage is TRBJ2-7; 10 nucleotides match TRBD2. Germline CDR1 reads WSHSY; CDR2 reads SAAADI. Trimming cost V 4 bases and J 2 bases; bases outside gene matches: 11. The CDR3 is 17 residues long. CDR3 region: CASSARTSGIKTYEQYF. DNA for the CDR3: TGCGCCAGCAGTGCCCGGACTAGCGGAATAAAAACCTACGAGCAGTACTTC.

This clone was seen a few times. V is TRBV5-4 and J is TRBJ2-2; D is possibly TRBD1 or TRBD2 (5 bases each). CDR1 is SGHNT and CDR2 is YYREEE in the germline V gene (reference sequence). The CDR3 totals 16 residues. Trimming removed 5 bases at V and 1 base at J, with 15 bases between. The CDR3 nucleotides read TGTGCCAGCAGGACAACAGGCGGACTGAACACCGGGGAGCTGTTTTTT. This codes for CASRTTGGLNTGELFF.

V and J are TRBV5-4 and TRBJ2-2; D unclear. The CDR3 runs 14 residues. Germline CDR1 and CDR2: SGHNT and YYREEE (reference sequence). V lost 2 bases to trimming and J lost 1 base, with 6 bases between them. CDR3 nucleotide sequence: TGTGCCAGCAGCTTATCCGGGAACACCGGGGAGCTGTTTTTT. Protein product: CASSLSGNTGELFF. Based on the CDR3 plus reference TRBV5-4 and TRBJ2-2, the full variable domain is ETGVTQSPTHLIKTRGQQVTLRCSSQSGHNTVSWYQQALGQGPQFIFQYYREEENGRGNFPPRFSGLQFPNYSSELNVNALELDDSALYLCASSLSGNTGELFFGEGSRLTVL.

This chain links TRBV7-9 with TRBJ2-5; no clear D gene. V gave up 3 bases and J gave up 5 bases, with 13 bases separating them. CDR3 length: 14 residues. Germline CDR1 reads SEHNR; CDR2 reads FQNEAQ (reference sequence). CDR3 nucleotide sequence: TGTGCCAGCAGCTTTAGGCAGAGTGGGGAGACCCAGTACTTC. It specifies CASSFRQSGETQYF.

A few counts support this clone. This chain's CDR3 is CASSPPSKYNEQFF. CDR3 bases: TGTGCCAGCAGCCCTCCTTCAAAGTACAATGAGCAGTTCTTC. The genes are TRBV11-3 and TRBJ2-1; no firm D call. The V end was cut by 5 bases, the J end by 4 bases, with 12 bases between. The CDR3 contains 14 residues. Germline lookup yields CDR1 SGHNT and CDR2 YENEEA.